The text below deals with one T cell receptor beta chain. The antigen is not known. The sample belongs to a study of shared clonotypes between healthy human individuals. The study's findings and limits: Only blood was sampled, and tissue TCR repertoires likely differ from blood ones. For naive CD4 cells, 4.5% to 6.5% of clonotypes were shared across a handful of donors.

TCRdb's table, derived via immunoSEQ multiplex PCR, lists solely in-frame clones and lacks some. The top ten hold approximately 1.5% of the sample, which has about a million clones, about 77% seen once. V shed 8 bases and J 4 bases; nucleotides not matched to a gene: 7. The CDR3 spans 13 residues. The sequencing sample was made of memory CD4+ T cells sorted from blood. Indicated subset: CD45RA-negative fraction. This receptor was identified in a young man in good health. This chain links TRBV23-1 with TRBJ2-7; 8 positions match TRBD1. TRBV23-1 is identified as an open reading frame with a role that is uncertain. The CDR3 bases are TGCGCCAGCCCCCGGGACAGGTCTTACGAGCAGTACTTC. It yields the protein CASPRDRSYEQYF.